The present entry profiles one T cell receptor beta chain with its context. Antigen specificity is unknown. The study reverse transcribed the entire isolated RNA, so it sequenced expressed TCRB transcripts. Method: immunoSEQ multiplex PCR; TCRdb's copy keeps in-frame clones and lacks some. The data show under 500,000 clones, with approximately 28% seen just once and 0.05% to 0.07% held by the top ten. This sample is drawn from a study of beta chain features in type 1 diabetes. About the research overall: Examination spanned some 100 million sorted cells from all samples. Findings and limits, study-wide: Any HLA effect on TCRB rearrangement was left unresolved by small sub-analyses. PCR might favor shorter templates, equally in patients and controls. Sampled from patients, naive, central memory and Treg TCRB repertoires appeared more similar than those sampled from healthy donors.

Germline loops: CDR1 SQVTM, CDR2 ANQGSEA. Trimming removed 6 bases from V and 9 bases from J, with 15 bases in between. The CDR3 is 11 residues long. The chain links TRBV29-1 to TRBJ2-7; D not resolved. The sample was naive CD4+ T cells from blood. The sequence came from a man aged 18 to 29 in good health. The CDR3 region has the DNA TGCAGCGTCGTACGCGATCTTGGGCAGTACTTC. Translating it yields CSVVRDLGQYF.